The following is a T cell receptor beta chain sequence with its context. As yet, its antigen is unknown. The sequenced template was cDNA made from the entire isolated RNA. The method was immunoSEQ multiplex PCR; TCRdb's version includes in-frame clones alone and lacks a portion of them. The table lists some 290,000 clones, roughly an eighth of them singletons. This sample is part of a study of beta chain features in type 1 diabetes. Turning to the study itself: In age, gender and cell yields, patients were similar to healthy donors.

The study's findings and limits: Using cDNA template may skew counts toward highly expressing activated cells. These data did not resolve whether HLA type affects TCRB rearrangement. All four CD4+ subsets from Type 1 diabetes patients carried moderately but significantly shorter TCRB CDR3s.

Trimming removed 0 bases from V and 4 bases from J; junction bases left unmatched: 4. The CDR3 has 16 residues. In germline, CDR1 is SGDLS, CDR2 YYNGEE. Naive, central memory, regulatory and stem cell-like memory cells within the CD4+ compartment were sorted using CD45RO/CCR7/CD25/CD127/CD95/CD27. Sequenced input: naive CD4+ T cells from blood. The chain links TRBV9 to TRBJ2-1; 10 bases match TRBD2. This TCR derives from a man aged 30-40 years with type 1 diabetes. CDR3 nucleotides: TGTGCCAGCAGCGTAGAACGGACTAGCGGTTACAATGAGCAGTTCTTC. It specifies CASSVERTSGYNEQFF.